The next 14 T cell receptor beta chains were all read from a single sample in a study of T cell responses to AZD1222 COVID-19 vaccine. Profiling relied on immunoSEQ multiplex PCR, and the TCRdb table lists in-frame clones only, not all of them. The table lists under 150,000 clones, 92% of them singletons. The specimen was peripheral blood, collected 28 days after the second AZD1222 dose. Receptor source: an adult who received the AZD1222 COVID-19 vaccine.

The chain joins TRBV7-2 to TRBJ1-2; 8 nucleotides match TRBD1. V dropped 3 bases and J dropped 4; count of bases not matched to a gene: 13. The CDR3 has 17 residues. Per germline, CDR1 SGHTA and CDR2 FQGNSA. The CDR3 DNA is TGTGCCAGCAGCTTCCGGGAAGGACAGGGTGATAGCTATGGCTACACCTTC. This codes for CASSFREGQGDSYGYTF.

This sequence joins TRBV7-2 and TRBJ2-1; TRBD1 aligns across 7 bases. J was trimmed by 2 bases and V by 5 bases; bases with no gene match: 6. CDR3 size: 15 residues. The germline gives CDR1 SGHTA, CDR2 FQGNSA. The CDR3: CASSIQQGPYNEQFF. The DNA of the CDR3 is TGTGCCAGCAGCATTCAACAGGGGCCCTACAATGAGCAGTTCTTC.

V is TRBV7-9 and J is TRBJ1-2; D ambiguous. The V gene's germline CDR1 is SEHNR and CDR2 FQNEAQ (reference sequence). The V gene lost 2 bases and the J gene lost 2 bases, with 6 bases spanning the gap. The CDR3 extends over 13 amino acids. The CDR3 here is CASSLHSNYGYTF. The CDR3 bases are TGTGCCAGCAGCTTACACAGCAACTATGGCTACACCTTC. The full variable domain, its missing parts supplied by reference TRBV7-9 and TRBJ1-2, is DTGVSQNPRHKITKRGQNVTFRCDPISEHNRLYWYRQTLGQGPEFLTYFQNEAQLEKSRLLSDRFSAERPKGSFSTLEIQRTEQGDSAMYLCASSLHSNYGYTFGSGTRLTVV.

This clone has more than one count but fewer than ten. The CDR3 spells CASNNMKVLNTEAFF. CDR3 nucleotides: TGTGCCAGCAACAATATGAAGGTTCTGAACACTGAAGCTTTCTTT. V and J are TRBV7-2 and TRBJ1-1; D is unresolved. The germline CDR1 and CDR2 sequences are SGHTA and FQGNSA. The CDR3 runs to 15 residues. The V end lost 7 bases, the J end lost 0 bases, and 15 bases lay between the germline ends.

This clone was seen just once. The chain uses TRBV28 and TRBJ1-1; D gene unclear. Per the germline V gene, CDR1 is MDHEN and CDR2 is SYDVKM. V lost 6 bases and J lost 2, with 7 bases in between. The CDR3 is made up of 12 amino acids. Written as DNA, the CDR3 is TGTGCCAGCAGCCCTAGAAACACTGAAGCTTTCTTT. Translated: CASSPRNTEAFF.

This chain connects TRBV5-5 to TRBJ1-2; D gene ambiguous. Trimming pared 2 bases from V and 2 bases from J, leaving 10 bases between. From germline, CDR1 is SGHKS and CDR2 YYEKEE (reference sequence). CDR3 length: 14 residues. CDR3 protein: CASSLSNGNYGYTF. As DNA, the CDR3 is TGTGCCAGCAGCTTATCCAACGGGAACTATGGCTACACCTTC.

This sequence joins TRBV9 and TRBJ1-3, with D hard to call. With 0 bases removed from V and 2 bases from J, the gap between germline ends came to 9 bases. CDR3 length equals 15 residues. Looked up from germline, CDR1 is SGDLS and CDR2 is YYNGEE. Here the CDR3 DNA reads TGTGCCAGCAGCGTAGACGGGTCTCCTGGAAACACCATATATTTT. Translation: CASSVDGSPGNTIYF.

This chain joins TRBV5-1 and TRBJ2-2; the D gene could be TRBD1 or TRBD2 (6 bases each). This CDR3 region has 17 residues. Trimming pared 4 bases from V and 4 bases from J, leaving 20 bases between. The V gene's germline CDR1 is SGHRS and CDR2 YFSETQ. CDR3 sequence reads: CASSERVGGPFTGELFF. DNA of the CDR3: TGCGCCAGCAGCGAGAGAGTGGGGGGCCCATTCACCGGGGAGCTGTTTTTT.

This clone was counted only a few times. The rearrangement links TRBV14 to TRBJ1-3; no clear D. The CDR3 sequence is 12 residues long. CDR1 is SGHDN, CDR2 FVKESK, per germline. Trimming left V 4 bases short and J 9 bases short, with 10 bases between. The CDR3 sequence is CASSPPGPTIYF. Written as DNA, the CDR3 is TGTGCCAGCAGCCCCCCTGGGCCCACCATATATTTT.

The chain carries TRBV28 and TRBJ1-6, with no clear D. In germline, CDR1 is MDHEN, CDR2 SYDVKM. CDR3 size: 13 residues. V lost 4 bases, J lost 10 bases, and 11 bases lay in between. In DNA form, the CDR3 reads TGTGCCAGCAGTTATTTCGGCGGCTCACCCCTCCACTTT. It codes for CASSYFGGSPLHF.

The chain couples TRBV19 to TRBJ2-1; D is undetermined. Per germline, CDR1 LNHDA and CDR2 SQIVND (reference sequence). The germline V and J ends were trimmed by 2 bases and 6 bases, with 11 bases remaining between them. The CDR3 runs to 14 residues. The chain's CDR3 is CASSISRAPNEQFF. In DNA form, the CDR3 reads TGTGCCAGTAGTATAAGTCGAGCGCCCAATGAGCAGTTCTTC.

The chain couples TRBV19 to TRBJ2-5, with TRBD2 matching 11 bases. This CDR3 comprises 17 residues. Germline assignment: CDR1 LNHDA and CDR2 SQIVND (reference sequence). V gave up 3 bases and J gave up 5 bases; unmatched junction bases: 11. The CDR3 sequence: CASSIGALAGGSETQYF. In DNA form, the CDR3 reads TGTGCCAGTAGTATTGGCGCGCTAGCGGGAGGCTCCGAGACCCAGTACTTC.

The chain uses TRBV6-5 and TRBJ1-1, with 7 bases that match TRBD1. The CDR3 spans 11 residues. Losses at the gene ends were 6 bases for V and 5 bases for J; bases not matched to a gene: 0. Germline values: CDR1 MNHEY, CDR2 SVGAGI. The CDR3 coding sequence is TGTGCCAGCAGACAGGGGACTGAAGCTTTCTTT. This encodes CASRQGTEAFF.

This chain links TRBV6-6 with TRBJ2-7; 9 bases line up with TRBD2. The CDR3 runs to 15 residues. Trimming took 2 bases from V and 6 from J; bases not matched to a gene: 8. From germline, CDR1 is MNHNY and CDR2 SVGAGI (reference sequence). DNA of the CDR3: TGTGCCAGCAGTTACACGACTAGCGGTAACGGCGAGCAGTACTTC. This gives the protein CASSYTTSGNGEQYF.